The 28 T cell receptor beta chains below were found in one sample sequenced in a study of resident and recirculating memory T cells in vitiligo. Assay: immunoSEQ multiplex PCR; the TCRdb copy retains only in-frame clones and omits some. In the table there are 40,000 to 50,000 clones, 80% to 95% of which are singletons. The sample taken for sequencing was blood. The receptors derive from a male donor with vitiligo.

This chain uses TRBV18 with TRBJ1-1; a weak D match, TRBD1 (5 bases). CDR1 KGHSH and CDR2 LQKENI come from the germline V gene. V was trimmed by 3 bases and J by 5 bases, leaving 16 bases between them. This CDR3 has 15 amino acids. CDR3 bases: TGTGCCAGCTCACCGGACACCCTGCGGGATACTGAAGCTTTCTTT. Its translation: CASSPDTLRDTEAFF.

This chain uses TRBV7-8 with TRBJ2-6; D unresolved. Germline CDR1 and CDR2: SGHVS and FQNEAQ. The CDR3 is 15 residues long. V lost 5 bases, J lost 0 bases, and 8 bases lay in between. The CDR3 here is CASSAVHSGANVLTF. The CDR3 DNA sequence: TGTGCCAGCAGCGCAGTGCACTCTGGGGCCAACGTCCTGACTTTC.

This clone appeared once. This rearrangement joins TRBV27 to TRBJ2-1; 11 nucleotides line up with TRBD2. Per germline, CDR1 MNHEY and CDR2 SMNVEV (reference sequence). This CDR3 has 17 amino acids. V was pared by 5 bases and J by 3 bases, with 9 bases of the junction left unmatched. The CDR3 loop reads CASSIRLSGGGYNEQFF. CDR3 nucleotide sequence: TGTGCCAGCAGTATCCGCCTTAGCGGGGGGGGCTACAATGAGCAGTTCTTC.

V usage is TRBV7-9 and J usage is TRBJ1-1, with TRBD1 identical over 7 bases. Trimming cost V 1 base and J 7 bases; bases outside gene matches: 0. Germline V lookup: CDR1 SEHNR, CDR2 FQNEAQ (reference sequence). The CDR3 length is 12 residues. CDR3: CASSLGQGEAFF. As DNA, the CDR3 is TGTGCCAGCAGCTTAGGACAGGGTGAAGCTTTCTTT.

The CDR3 region is CASSPPGSPWEQYF. CDR3 DNA: TGTGCCAGCAGCCCCCCGGGATCCCCCTGGGAGCAGTACTTC. The chain couples TRBV9 to TRBJ2-7, with D possibly being TRBD2 (5 bases). Between the trimmed V and J ends, which lost 4 bases and 7 bases, there was a span of 18 bases. Germline CDR1 is SGDLS and CDR2 is YYNGEE. The CDR3 is made up of 14 amino acids.

The DNA for the CDR3 is TGTGCCAGCTCCTCCGGGACAGAAGGAAAAAAACTGTTTTTT. Protein: CASSSGTEGKKLFF. The rearrangement uses TRBV28 and TRBJ1-4; 7 bases align to TRBD1. The CDR3 length is 14 residues. CDR1 is MDHEN and CDR2 is SYDVKM in the germline V gene. With V trimmed by 8 bases and J by 9 bases, 12 bases remained unmatched.

In regard to this clone: Germline and junction disagree at one end, which may indicate a read error. This rearrangement joins TRBV18 to TRBJ1-1; D remains ambiguous. The CDR3 is 15 amino acids. CDR1 and CDR2 (germline): KGHSH, LQKENI. The CDR3 bases are TGTGCCAGCTTACCACTTGTGGCGGGGAACACTGAAGCTTTCTTT. This gives the protein CASLPLVAGNTEAFF.

V usage is TRBV6-6 and J usage is TRBJ1-2; D is unresolved. V shed 0 bases and J shed 6 bases, with 11 bases lying between them. This CDR3 contains 14 residues. The germline V gene has CDR1 MNHNY and CDR2 SVGAGI (reference sequence). CDR3 region: CASSYSGLSDGYTF. DNA for the CDR3: TGTGCCAGCAGTTACTCGGGCCTTTCGGATGGCTACACCTTC.

The chain recombines TRBV5-1 with TRBJ2-6; D remains ambiguous. V was trimmed by 0 bases and J by 3 bases, leaving 7 bases between them. The germline V gene encodes CDR1 SGHRS and CDR2 YFSETQ. The CDR3 spans 15 residues. The CDR3 region has the DNA TGCGCCAGCAGCTTGGCTCTATTTGGGGCCAACGTCCTGACTTTC. Translation gives CASSLALFGANVLTF. The full variable domain, with the rest looked up from reference TRBV5-1 and TRBJ2-6, is KAGVTQTPRYLIKTRGQQVTLSCSPISGHRSVSWYQQTPGQGLQFLFEYFSETQRNKGNFPGRFSGRQFSNSRSEMNVSTLELGDSALYLCASSLALFGANVLTFGAGSRLTVL.

The V and J genes are TRBV7-9 and TRBJ2-1; 7 bases align to TRBD1. V was clipped by 10 bases and J by 9 bases; unmatched bases: 24. CDR1 SEHNR and CDR2 FQNEAQ come from the germline V gene (reference sequence). The CDR3 extends over 17 amino acids. CDR3 sequence (DNA): TGTGCCACCAGGGGCAACCAAAGAGACAGGGTCAGAGGTGAGCAGTTCTTC. It is translated as CATRGNQRDRVRGEQFF.

The chain couples TRBV25-1 to TRBJ2-2; possibly TRBD1 for D (5 bases). This CDR3 region has 14 residues. V lost 8 bases and J 4 bases, leaving 14 bases between the germline ends. The germline V gene has CDR1 MGHDK and CDR2 SYGVNS. CDR3 sequence: CASAWTYSTGELFF. The CDR3 coding sequence is TGTGCCAGCGCCTGGACATACAGCACCGGGGAGCTGTTTTTT.

V and J are TRBV7-9 and TRBJ1-1; 9 nucleotides line up with TRBD1. The CDR3 runs to 16 residues. Germline CDR1 and CDR2: SEHNR and FQNEAQ (reference sequence). The V and J ends lost 2 bases and 5 bases, in that order; junction bases with no gene match: 9. The CDR3 nucleotides are TGTGCCAGCAGCTTACCTAAACAGGGGGCGCGGACTGAAGCTTTCTTT. Translating it yields CASSLPKQGARTEAFF.

The chain is built from TRBV7-3 and TRBJ2-1, with 7 bases matching TRBD1. The CDR3 is 15 residues long. Trimming removed 1 base from V and 6 bases from J; junction bases left unmatched: 6. Germline V CDR1 and CDR2: SGHTA, FQGTGA. This CDR3 is CASSLSRGFFNEQFF. CDR3 nucleotide sequence: TGTGCCAGCAGCTTAAGCAGGGGGTTCTTCAATGAGCAGTTCTTC. The full variable domain, with the rest looked up from reference TRBV7-3 and TRBJ2-1, is GAGVSQTPSNKVTEKGKYVELRCDPISGHTALYWYRQSLGQGPEFLIYFQGTGAADDSGLPNDRFFAVRPEGSVSTLKIQRTERGDSAVYLCASSLSRGFFNEQFFGPGTRLTVL.

The chain uses TRBV5-1 and TRBJ1-1; D is uncertain. Trimming removed 5 bases at V and 0 bases at J, with 8 bases between. From germline, CDR1 is SGHRS and CDR2 YFSETQ. This CDR3 is 13 amino acids long. The CDR3 nucleotides read TGCGCCAGCAGACCAGGCCTGAACACTGAAGCTTTCTTT. As protein: CASRPGLNTEAFF.

The chain recombines TRBV2 with TRBJ1-5, with 9 bases lining up with TRBD1. Per germline, CDR1 SNHLY and CDR2 FYNNEI. J gave up 8 bases and V 7 bases, and 15 bases lay outside the gene matches. CDR3 length: 16 amino acids. The chain's CDR3 is CASTNRSDRGLEPQHF. Written as DNA, the CDR3 is TGTGCCAGCACCAACCGATCGGACAGGGGTCTGGAGCCCCAGCATTTT. Variable domain in full (rest from reference TRBV2 and TRBJ1-5): EPEVTQTPSHQVTQMGQEVILRCVPISNHLYFYWYRQILGQKVEFLVSFYNNEISEKSEIFDDQFSVERPDGSNFTLKIRSTKLEDSAMYFCASTNRSDRGLEPQHFGDGTRLSIL.

V usage is TRBV12-2 and J usage is TRBJ1-2; TRBD1, the D gene given by the table, was not confirmed from the DNA. TRBV12-2 is tagged as a pseudogene. This CDR3 is built from 15 residues. DNA of the CDR3: TGTGCAAGTCGCTTAGGTGGGGCCAGGGTGGTCGGCTACACCTTC. As protein: CASRLGGARVVGYTF.

The chain combines TRBV5-8 with TRBJ2-5; a weak D match, TRBD2 (6 bases). Germline CDR1 reads SGHTS; CDR2 reads YDEGEE. The CDR3 runs to 11 residues. The germline V and J ends were trimmed by 5 bases and 7 bases, with 9 bases remaining between them. In DNA form, the CDR3 reads TGTGCCAGCAGTGGGAGGTGGACCCAGTACTTC. It encodes CASSGRWTQYF.

This chain uses TRBV7-2 with TRBJ1-2; D possibly corresponds to TRBD1 (5 bases). This CDR3 contains 15 residues. Germline values: CDR1 SGHTA, CDR2 FQGNSA. Between the trimmed V and J ends, which lost 3 bases and 0 bases, there was a span of 11 bases. CDR3 loop: CASSLGGTANYGYTF. In nucleotides, the CDR3 is TGTGCCAGCAGCTTGGGGGGAACAGCTAACTATGGCTACACCTTC.

This chain links TRBV5-1 with TRBJ2-4; tentatively, D is TRBD1 (5 bases). V was clipped by 0 bases and J by 2 bases, with 15 bases between them. CDR1 SGHRS and CDR2 YFSETQ come from the germline V gene. CDR3 length: 17 amino acids. The CDR3 sequence: CASSLAWAAGTKNIQYF. The CDR3 coding sequence is TGCGCCAGCAGCTTGGCCTGGGCTGCAGGGACCAAAAACATTCAGTACTTC.

The chain joins TRBV7-2 to TRBJ1-1; possible D gene TRBD1, 5 bases. Trimming cost V 3 bases and J 6 bases, with 17 bases left between them. The CDR3 runs to 15 residues. In germline, CDR1 is SGHTA, CDR2 FQGNSA. CDR3 sequence: CASSFGPDSGAEAFF. The CDR3, as DNA: TGTGCCAGCAGCTTTGGTCCTGACAGTGGCGCTGAAGCTTTCTTT.

This rearrangement joins TRBV9 to TRBJ2-1; 11 nucleotides match TRBD2. V gave up 3 bases and J gave up 10 bases; unmatched junction bases: 12. Looked up from germline, CDR1 is SGDLS and CDR2 is YYNGEE. The CDR3 runs to 16 residues. The CDR3, as DNA: TGTGCCAGCAGCGCCAGACCGATAGCGGGGGGGCGAGAGCAGTTCTTC. Its protein is CASSARPIAGGREQFF.

This sequence joins TRBV7-3 and TRBJ1-1; D is uncertain. The CDR3 consists of 15 residues. CDR1 SGHTA and CDR2 FQGTGA come from the germline V gene. Trimming stripped 1 base from V and 0 bases from J, with 9 bases between. The CDR3 reads CASSLNLGVNTEAFF. As DNA, the CDR3 is TGTGCCAGCAGCTTAAATCTGGGAGTGAACACTGAAGCTTTCTTT.

The chain employs TRBV27 and TRBJ2-5; D is uncertain. Trimming left V 4 bases short and J 5 bases short, with 20 bases between. This CDR3 has 16 amino acids. Looked up from germline, CDR1 is MNHEY and CDR2 is SMNVEV (reference sequence). The CDR3 bases are TGTGCCAGCAGTTCCAGCCGCGCCAGGATCAGGGAGACCCAGTACTTC. The encoded protein is CASSSSRARIRETQYF.

The chain joins TRBV7-3 to TRBJ2-3; 8 positions agree with TRBD2. Germline CDR1 and CDR2: SGHTA and FQGTGA. The V and J ends lost 5 bases and 0 bases, in that order; junction bases with no gene match: 1. The CDR3 sequence is 14 residues long. The CDR3 sequence is CASSRGGSTDTQYF. The CDR3 region has the DNA TGTGCCAGCAGCCGCGGGGGGAGCACAGATACGCAGTATTTT.

This chain links TRBV5-4 with TRBJ2-2, with a weak D call TRBD2 (6 bases). Trimming pared 3 bases from V and 1 base from J, leaving 10 bases between. The CDR3 contains 15 residues. Germline V lookup: CDR1 SGHNT, CDR2 YYREEE (reference sequence). The CDR3: CASSSGTQNTGELFF. The CDR3 bases are TGTGCCAGCAGCTCCGGGACTCAGAACACCGGGGAGCTGTTTTTT.

V usage is TRBV27 and J usage is TRBJ2-2; 11 bases match TRBD2. The CDR3 covers 15 residues. Germline V lookup: CDR1 MNHEY, CDR2 SMNVEV (reference sequence). Unmatched junction bases numbered 3, after V lost 3 bases and J lost 6 bases. CDR3 region: CASSFSGGAAGELFF. For the CDR3, the DNA is TGTGCCAGCAGTTTTAGCGGGGGGGCCGCCGGGGAGCTGTTTTTT.

This chain uses TRBV29-1 with TRBJ2-3; D unresolved. The germline V gene encodes CDR1 SQVTM and CDR2 ANQGSEA. V was pared by 5 bases and J by 0 bases, with 3 bases between. The CDR3 is made up of 11 amino acids. The CDR3 region is CSVLSTDTQYF. DNA for the CDR3: TGCAGCGTTCTTAGCACAGATACGCAGTATTTT.

The chain recombines TRBV5-4 with TRBJ2-7; TRBD1 aligns across 11 bases. Per germline, CDR1 SGHNT and CDR2 YYREEE (reference sequence). The trim removed 3 bases at V and 3 bases at J, leaving 2 bases unmatched. This CDR3 region has 14 residues. The CDR3 region is CASSSGTGGYEQYF. CDR3 in DNA: TGTGCCAGCAGCTCCGGGACAGGGGGCTACGAGCAGTACTTC.